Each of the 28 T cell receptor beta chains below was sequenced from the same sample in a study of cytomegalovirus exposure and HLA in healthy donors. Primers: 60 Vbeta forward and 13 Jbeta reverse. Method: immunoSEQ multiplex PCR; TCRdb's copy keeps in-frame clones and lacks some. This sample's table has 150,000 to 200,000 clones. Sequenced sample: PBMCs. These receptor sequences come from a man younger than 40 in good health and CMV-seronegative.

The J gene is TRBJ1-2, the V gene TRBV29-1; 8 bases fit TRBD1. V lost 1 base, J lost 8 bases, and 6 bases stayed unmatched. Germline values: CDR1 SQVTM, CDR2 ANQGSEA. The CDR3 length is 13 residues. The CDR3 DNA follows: TGCAGCGTTGAAGGGACAGGGCCCTGGGGCTACACCTTC. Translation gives CSVEGTGPWGYTF.

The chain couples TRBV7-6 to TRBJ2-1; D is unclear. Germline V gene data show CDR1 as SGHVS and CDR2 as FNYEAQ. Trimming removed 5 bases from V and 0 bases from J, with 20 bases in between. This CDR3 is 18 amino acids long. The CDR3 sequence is CASSAPGHLRSSYNEQFF. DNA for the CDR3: TGTGCCAGCAGCGCCCCAGGTCATCTAAGAAGCTCCTACAATGAGCAGTTCTTC.

The CDR3 region has the DNA TGTGCCAGCAGCCACAGGACTTACGTGGATACGCAGTATTTT. Protein sequence: CASSHRTYVDTQYF. V usage is TRBV14 and J usage is TRBJ2-3, with a tentative D call TRBD2 (5 bases). Per germline, CDR1 SGHDN and CDR2 FVKESK. The CDR3 covers 14 residues. V was pared by 3 bases and J by 6 bases, with 13 bases between.

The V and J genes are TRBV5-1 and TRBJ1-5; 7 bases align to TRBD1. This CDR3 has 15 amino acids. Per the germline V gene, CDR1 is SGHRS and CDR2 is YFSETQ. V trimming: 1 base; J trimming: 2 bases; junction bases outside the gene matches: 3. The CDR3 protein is CASSLTGEGNQPQHF. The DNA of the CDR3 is TGCGCCAGCAGCTTGACAGGGGAGGGCAATCAGCCCCAGCATTTT. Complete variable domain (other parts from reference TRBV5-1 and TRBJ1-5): KAGVTQTPRYLIKTRGQQVTLSCSPISGHRSVSWYQQTPGQGLQFLFEYFSETQRNKGNFPGRFSGRQFSNSRSEMNVSTLELGDSALYLCASSLTGEGNQPQHFGDGTRLSIL.

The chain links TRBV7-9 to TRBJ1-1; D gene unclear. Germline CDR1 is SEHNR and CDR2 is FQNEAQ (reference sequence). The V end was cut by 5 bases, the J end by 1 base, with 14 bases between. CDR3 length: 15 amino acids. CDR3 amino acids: CASSPIPDSNTEAFF. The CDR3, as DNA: TGTGCCAGCAGCCCGATACCAGACTCGAACACTGAAGCTTTCTTT.

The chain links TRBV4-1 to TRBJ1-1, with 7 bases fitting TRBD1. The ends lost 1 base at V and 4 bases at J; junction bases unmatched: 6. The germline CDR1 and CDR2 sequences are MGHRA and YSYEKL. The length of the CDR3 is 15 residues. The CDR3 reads CASSQAGGRGTEAFF. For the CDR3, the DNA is TGCGCCAGCAGCCAAGCAGGGGGAAGGGGCACTGAAGCTTTCTTT.

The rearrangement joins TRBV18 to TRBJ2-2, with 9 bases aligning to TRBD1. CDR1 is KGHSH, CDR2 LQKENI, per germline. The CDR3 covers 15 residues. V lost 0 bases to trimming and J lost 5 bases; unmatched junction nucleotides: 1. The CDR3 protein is CASSPPGQGTGELFF. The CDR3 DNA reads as TGTGCCAGCTCACCACCGGGACAGGGAACCGGGGAGCTGTTTTTT.

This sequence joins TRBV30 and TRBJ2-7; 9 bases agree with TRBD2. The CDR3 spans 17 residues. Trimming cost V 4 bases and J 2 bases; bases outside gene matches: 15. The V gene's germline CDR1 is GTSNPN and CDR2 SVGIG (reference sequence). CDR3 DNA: TGTGCCTGGACATCCGCGACTAGCGGAGCAAGAGCCTACGAGCAGTACTTC. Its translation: CAWTSATSGARAYEQYF.

The CDR3 DNA sequence: TGTGCCAGCAGTGAAGGCGGGTTAAGCAATCAGCCCCAGCATTTT. Amino acids: CASSEGGLSNQPQHF. The rearrangement uses TRBV2 and TRBJ1-5, with D hard to call. This CDR3 has 15 residues. Germline values: CDR1 SNHLY, CDR2 FYNNEI. V was shortened by 1 base and J by 1 base, with 8 bases between the two germline ends.

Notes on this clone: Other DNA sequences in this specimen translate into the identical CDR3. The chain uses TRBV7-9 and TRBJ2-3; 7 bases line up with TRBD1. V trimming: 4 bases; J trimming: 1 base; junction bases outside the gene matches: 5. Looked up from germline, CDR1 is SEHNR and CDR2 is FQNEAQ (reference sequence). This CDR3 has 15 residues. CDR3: CASSSSGTGTDTQYF. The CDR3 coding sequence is TGTGCCAGCAGCTCATCCGGGACAGGCACAGATACGCAGTATTTT.

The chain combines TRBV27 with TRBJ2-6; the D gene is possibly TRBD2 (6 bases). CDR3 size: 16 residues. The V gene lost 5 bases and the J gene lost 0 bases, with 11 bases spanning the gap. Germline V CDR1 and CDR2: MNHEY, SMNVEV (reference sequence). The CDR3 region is CASSPHGGSGANVLTF. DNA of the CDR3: TGTGCCAGCAGTCCCCACGGGGGCTCTGGGGCCAACGTCCTGACTTTC.

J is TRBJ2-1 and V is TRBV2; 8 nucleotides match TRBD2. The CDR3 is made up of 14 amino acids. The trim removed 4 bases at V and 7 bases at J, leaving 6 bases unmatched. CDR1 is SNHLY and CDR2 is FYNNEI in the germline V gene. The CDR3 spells CASSGVAGRNEQFF. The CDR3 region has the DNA TGTGCCAGCAGTGGAGTAGCGGGGCGGAATGAGCAGTTCTTC.

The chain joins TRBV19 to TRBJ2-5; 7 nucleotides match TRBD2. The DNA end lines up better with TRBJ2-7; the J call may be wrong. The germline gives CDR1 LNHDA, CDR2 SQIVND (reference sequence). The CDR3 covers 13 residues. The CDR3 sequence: CASSISGKNEQYF. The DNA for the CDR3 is TGTGCCAGTAGTATAAGCGGGAAGAACGAGCAGTACTTC.

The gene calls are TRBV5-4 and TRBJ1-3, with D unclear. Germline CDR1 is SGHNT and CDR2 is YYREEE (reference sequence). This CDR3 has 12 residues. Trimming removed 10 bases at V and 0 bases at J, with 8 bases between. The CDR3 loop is CAGGTSGNTIYF. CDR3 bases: TGTGCCGGAGGCACCTCTGGAAACACCATATATTTT.

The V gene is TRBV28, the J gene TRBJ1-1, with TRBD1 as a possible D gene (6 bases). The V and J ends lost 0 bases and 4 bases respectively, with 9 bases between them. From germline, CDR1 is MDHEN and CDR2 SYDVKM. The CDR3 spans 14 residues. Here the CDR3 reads CASSLWPGVTEAFF. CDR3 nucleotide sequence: TGTGCCAGCAGTTTATGGCCAGGGGTCACTGAAGCTTTCTTT.

CDR3 sequence reads: CASKGENIQYF. The CDR3 DNA is TGTGCCAGCAAGGGGGAAAACATTCAGTACTTC. V usage is TRBV6-6 and J usage is TRBJ2-4, with a tentative D call TRBD1 (6 bases). The CDR3 length is 11 residues. Trimming cost V 7 bases and J 5 bases, with 6 bases left between them. Germline V gene data show CDR1 as MNHNY and CDR2 as SVGAGI (reference sequence).

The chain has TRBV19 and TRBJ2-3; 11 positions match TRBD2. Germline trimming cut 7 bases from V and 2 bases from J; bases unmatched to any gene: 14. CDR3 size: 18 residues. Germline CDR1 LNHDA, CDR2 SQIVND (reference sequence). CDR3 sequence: CASNTNFASGGFTDTQYF. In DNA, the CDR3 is TGTGCCAGTAACACAAACTTCGCTAGCGGGGGGTTCACAGATACGCAGTATTTT.

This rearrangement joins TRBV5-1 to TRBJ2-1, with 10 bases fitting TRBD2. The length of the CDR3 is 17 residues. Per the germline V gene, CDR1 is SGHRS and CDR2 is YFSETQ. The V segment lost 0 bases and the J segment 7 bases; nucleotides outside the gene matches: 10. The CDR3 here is CASSLDPAGGPGNEQFF. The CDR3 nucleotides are TGCGCCAGCAGCTTGGACCCAGCGGGAGGGCCTGGGAATGAGCAGTTCTTC.

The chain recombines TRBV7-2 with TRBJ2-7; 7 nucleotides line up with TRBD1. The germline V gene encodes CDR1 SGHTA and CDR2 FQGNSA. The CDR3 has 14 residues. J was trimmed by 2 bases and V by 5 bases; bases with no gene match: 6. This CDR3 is CASSPHRGPYEQYF. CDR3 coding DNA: TGTGCCAGCAGCCCCCACAGGGGCCCCTACGAGCAGTACTTC.

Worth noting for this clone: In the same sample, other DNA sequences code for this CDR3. CDR3 sequence reads: CASSVGGDTQYF. Here the CDR3 DNA reads TGTGCCAGCAGCGTAGGAGGGGATACGCAGTATTTT. The chain is built from TRBV9 and TRBJ2-3, with a weak D call TRBD2 (5 bases). The CDR3 contains 12 residues. V lost 0 bases to trimming and J lost 6 bases, with 5 bases between them. The germline V gene encodes CDR1 SGDLS and CDR2 YYNGEE.

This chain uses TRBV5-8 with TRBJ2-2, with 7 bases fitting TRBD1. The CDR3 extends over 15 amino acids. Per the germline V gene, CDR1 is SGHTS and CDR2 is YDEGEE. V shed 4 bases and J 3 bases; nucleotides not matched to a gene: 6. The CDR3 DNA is TGTGCCAGCAGCATATACAGGGGCGACACCGGGGAGCTGTTTTTT. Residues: CASSIYRGDTGELFF.

The CDR3: CASSLDRKTYEQYF. The CDR3 bases are TGTGCCAGCAGCTTAGACAGAAAAACCTACGAGCAGTACTTC. This chain connects TRBV11-3 to TRBJ2-7; D not certain. Germline V gene data show CDR1 as SGHNT and CDR2 as YENEEA. CDR3 length: 14 residues. Trimming removed 0 bases at V and 2 bases at J, with 8 bases between.

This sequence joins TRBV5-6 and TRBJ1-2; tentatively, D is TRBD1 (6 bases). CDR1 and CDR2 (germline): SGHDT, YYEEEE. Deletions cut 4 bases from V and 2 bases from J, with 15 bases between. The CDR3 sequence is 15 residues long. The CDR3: CASSLRRGINYGYTF. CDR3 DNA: TGTGCCAGCAGCCTTCGAAGGGGGATCAACTATGGCTACACCTTC.

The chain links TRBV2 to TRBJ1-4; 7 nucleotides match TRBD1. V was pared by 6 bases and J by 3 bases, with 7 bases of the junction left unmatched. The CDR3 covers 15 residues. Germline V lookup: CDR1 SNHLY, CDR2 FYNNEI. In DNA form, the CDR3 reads TGTGCCAGCAGGAGGGGGGACAGATCTAATGAAAAACTGTTTTTT. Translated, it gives CASRRGDRSNEKLFF. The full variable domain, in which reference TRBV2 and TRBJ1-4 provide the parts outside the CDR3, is EPEVTQTPSHQVTQMGQEVILRCVPISNHLYFYWYRQILGQKVEFLVSFYNNEISEKSEIFDDQFSVERPDGSNFTLKIRSTKLEDSAMYFCASRRGDRSNEKLFFGSGTQLSVL.

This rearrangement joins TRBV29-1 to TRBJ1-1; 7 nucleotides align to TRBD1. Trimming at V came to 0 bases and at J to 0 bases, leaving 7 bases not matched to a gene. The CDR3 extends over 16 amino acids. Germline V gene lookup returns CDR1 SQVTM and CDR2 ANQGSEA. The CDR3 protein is CSVEDPTGPLNTEAFF. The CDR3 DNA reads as TGCAGCGTTGAAGACCCGACAGGGCCCTTGAACACTGAAGCTTTCTTT.

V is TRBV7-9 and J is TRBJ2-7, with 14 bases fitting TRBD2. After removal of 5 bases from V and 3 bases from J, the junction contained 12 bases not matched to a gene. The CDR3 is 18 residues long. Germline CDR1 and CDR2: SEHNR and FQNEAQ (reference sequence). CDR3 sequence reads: CASSRSLGLAGDGYEQYF. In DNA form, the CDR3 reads TGTGCCAGCAGCCGGAGCCTGGGACTAGCGGGGGATGGCTACGAGCAGTACTTC. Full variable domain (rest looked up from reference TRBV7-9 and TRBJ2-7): DTGVSQNPRHKITKRGQNVTFRCDPISEHNRLYWYRQTLGQGPEFLTYFQNEAQLEKSRLLSDRFSAERPKGSFSTLEIQRTEQGDSAMYLCASSRSLGLAGDGYEQYFGPGTRLTVT.

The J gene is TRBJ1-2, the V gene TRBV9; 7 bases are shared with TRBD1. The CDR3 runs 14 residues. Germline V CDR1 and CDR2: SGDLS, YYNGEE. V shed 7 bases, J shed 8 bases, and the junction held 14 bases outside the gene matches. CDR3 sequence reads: CASERGGGSSGYTF. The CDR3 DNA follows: TGTGCCAGCGAGCGAGGGGGCGGGTCGTCCGGCTACACCTTC.

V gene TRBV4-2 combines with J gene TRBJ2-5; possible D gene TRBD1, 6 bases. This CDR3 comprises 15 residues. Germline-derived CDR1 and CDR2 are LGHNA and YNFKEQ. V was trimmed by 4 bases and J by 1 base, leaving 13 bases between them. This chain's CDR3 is CASSLSGAGQETQYF. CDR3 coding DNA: TGTGCCAGCAGCCTTTCAGGGGCCGGCCAAGAGACCCAGTACTTC.